A single sample is the source of the 28 T cell receptor beta chains below, sequenced in a study of CXCR3-negative and CXCR3-positive naive CD8 T cells. Overall study results and limits: Naive CXCR3-positive cells had TRB CDR3s more hydrophobic than those of CXCR3-negative naive cells.

TRB cDNA was prepared as libraries by UMI-labeled 5' RACE. For each CDR3 protein, TCRdb gives one entry from its re-call of the 5' RACE reads, without DNA. The table for this sample gives 130,000 to 150,000 distinct CDR3 sequences. These receptors lack a known antigen. Material: naive CXCR3+ CD8+ T cells from blood. Regarding subset: CD45RO-CCR7+CD27+CD95- naive CD8+ T cells expressing CXCR3 (TNR3+). These receptors were obtained from a human donor in good health. Some clones in this sample may be carry-over from other donors' samples.

V is TRBV7-6 and J is TRBJ2-4; TCRdb outputs TRBD2, but without DNA this stays unchecked. CDR3 length: 16 amino acids. Germline V lookup: CDR1 SGHVS, CDR2 FNYEAQ. The chain's CDR3 is CASSLGPEGAKNIQYF.

The chain links TRBV29-1 to TRBJ2-1; TCRdb's assignment of TRBD1 cannot be checked, as there is no DNA. This CDR3 is built from 13 residues. Germline loops: CDR1 SQVTM, CDR2 ANQGSEA. CDR3 region: CSAGTPTDNEQFF.

V and J are TRBV28 and TRBJ1-5. The CDR3 runs 12 residues. The germline gives CDR1 MDHEN, CDR2 SYDVKM. The CDR3 spells CASGYSNQPQHF.

The chain links TRBV20-1 to TRBJ1-1; TCRdb's assignment of TRBD1 cannot be checked, as there is no DNA. CDR1 DFQATT and CDR2 SNEGSKA come from the germline V gene (reference sequence). The CDR3 length is 13 residues. Here the CDR3 reads CSARPWGDTEAFF.

The V call is TRBV5-5, the J call TRBJ2-1; TCRdb returns TRBD2, unconfirmable since there is no DNA. This CDR3 has 16 amino acids. Germline V CDR1 and CDR2: SGHKS, YYEKEE (reference sequence). CDR3 region: CASSPPSGGTYNEQFF.

The genes are TRBV5-1 and TRBJ2-7. CDR1 and CDR2 (germline): SGHRS, YFSETQ. This CDR3 comprises 13 residues. The CDR3 sequence is CASSPSRPYEQYF.

The V call is TRBV5-1, the J call TRBJ2-6. The CDR3 extends over 15 amino acids. The V gene's germline CDR1 is SGHRS and CDR2 YFSETQ. Here the CDR3 reads CASSQQGSGANVLTF.

The rearrangement links TRBV11-2 to TRBJ2-5; the D call from TCRdb, TRBD2, cannot be confirmed without DNA. Germline-derived CDR1 and CDR2 are SGHAT and FQNNGV. This CDR3 region has 15 residues. Here the CDR3 reads CASSTQREKRETQYF.

The chain joins TRBV30 to TRBJ2-2; the D call of TRBD2 rests on TCRdb alone, since no DNA is present to check it. From germline, CDR1 is GTSNPN and CDR2 SVGIG (reference sequence). The CDR3 is 17 amino acids. The CDR3: CAWTRFGGSGDTGELFF.

The chain couples TRBV4-3 to TRBJ1-2; TCRdb's D call of TRBD1 is untestable without DNA. Germline loops: CDR1 LGHNA, CDR2 YSLEER. CDR3 length equals 14 residues. The CDR3 is CASSHVGGHYGYTF.

The V gene is TRBV14, the J gene TRBJ2-1; the TCRdb D gene call, TRBD2, has no DNA to confirm it. This CDR3 comprises 17 residues. Germline V lookup: CDR1 SGHDN, CDR2 FVKESK. The CDR3 sequence: CASSTGLAVSSYNEQFF. Filled out from reference TRBV14 and TRBJ2-1, the complete variable domain reads EAGVTQFPSHSVIEKGQTVTLRCDPISGHDNLYWYRRVMGKEIKFLLHFVKESKQDESGMPNNRFLAERTGGTYSTLKVQPAELEDSGVYFCASSTGLAVSSYNEQFFGPGTRLTVL.

V usage is TRBV2 and J usage is TRBJ2-5; TCRdb proposes TRBD2, but this gene call is untestable without DNA. CDR1 is SNHLY and CDR2 is FYNNEI in the germline V gene. The length of the CDR3 is 16 residues. The CDR3 sequence: CASRAPGTSGEETQYF.

J is TRBJ2-1 and V is TRBV7-6; the TRBD2 assignment by TCRdb is unverifiable without DNA. The CDR3 length is 15 residues. Germline lookup yields CDR1 SGHVS and CDR2 FNYEAQ. The CDR3 protein is CASSSRLAPGNEQFF.

The chain employs TRBV7-9 and TRBJ2-1. The CDR3 loop spans 13 amino acids. The V gene's germline CDR1 is SEHNR and CDR2 FQNEAQ (reference sequence). CDR3 residues: CASSLFPNNEQFF.

The chain couples TRBV9 to TRBJ2-1; the D call of TRBD1 rests on TCRdb alone, since no DNA is present to check it. The CDR3 runs to 15 residues. Germline values: CDR1 SGDLS, CDR2 YYNGEE. CDR3 amino acids: CASSVRGQTYNEQFF.

The gene calls are TRBV30 and TRBJ1-2. The CDR3 contains 15 residues. CDR1 is GTSNPN, CDR2 SVGIG, per germline (reference sequence). The CDR3: CAWTPTSTANYGYTF.

CDR3 loop: CASSQMQYNEQFF. The V call is TRBV28, the J call TRBJ2-1. Looked up from germline, CDR1 is MDHEN and CDR2 is SYDVKM. The CDR3 loop spans 13 amino acids. Drawing the rest from reference TRBV28 and TRBJ2-1, the complete variable domain is DVKVTQSSRYLVKRTGEKVFLECVQDMDHENMFWYRQDPGLGLRLIYFSYDVKMKEKGDIPEGYSVSREKKERFSLILESASTNQTSMYLCASSQMQYNEQFFGPGTRLTVL.

The CDR3 here is CASSQEIGGTDTQYF. V gene TRBV4-2 combines with J gene TRBJ2-3; without DNA, the TCRdb call of TRBD1 cannot be checked. Germline V gene data show CDR1 as LGHNA and CDR2 as YNFKEQ. The CDR3 is 15 amino acids.

The chain links TRBV29-1 to TRBJ2-3. This CDR3 contains 12 residues. CDR1 and CDR2 from the germline V gene are SQVTM and ANQGSEA. The CDR3 here is CSVEGITDTQYF.

The chain is built from TRBV15 and TRBJ2-2. The CDR3 covers 16 residues. CDR1 LNHNV and CDR2 YYDKDF come from the germline V gene (reference sequence). This CDR3 is CATSRVTIANTGELFF.

The chain combines TRBV7-8 with TRBJ2-7. The germline V gene encodes CDR1 SGHVS and CDR2 FQNEAQ. The length of the CDR3 is 13 residues. The CDR3 sequence: CASSLSYAYEQYF.

The chain's CDR3 is CASSYSVETPNSPLHF. The genes are TRBV6-5 and TRBJ1-6. The CDR3 is 16 residues long. In germline, CDR1 is MNHEY, CDR2 SVGAGI.

This chain uses TRBV27 with TRBJ2-7; as DNA is missing, the TRBD1 call by TCRdb cannot be tested. This CDR3 spans 15 amino acids. Germline V gives CDR1 MNHEY, CDR2 SMNVEV (reference sequence). CDR3 protein: CASSLEGGAFYEQYF.

This chain links TRBV7-3 with TRBJ2-2. In germline, CDR1 is SGHTA, CDR2 FQGTGA. CDR3 size: 14 residues. CDR3 loop: CASRQDLNTGELFF.

J is TRBJ2-5 and V is TRBV7-9; the TCRdb call, TRBD2, lacks DNA for checking. Looked up from germline, CDR1 is SEHNR and CDR2 is FQNEAQ (reference sequence). CDR3 length: 13 amino acids. CDR3 region: CAFVLAGQETQYF.

The chain is built from TRBV5-6 and TRBJ1-1; with no DNA, the TCRdb D assignment of TRBD1 cannot be verified. Looked up from germline, CDR1 is SGHDT and CDR2 is YYEEEE. The CDR3 loop spans 17 amino acids. The CDR3 here is CASSLETGGYESDEAFF.

This rearrangement joins TRBV12-3 or TRBV12-4 to TRBJ1-1. This CDR3 comprises 13 residues. CDR3: CASSLGLWTEAFF.

The genes are TRBV5-1 and TRBJ1-5; checking the TCRdb D call of TRBD1 is not possible without DNA. The CDR3 consists of 16 residues. Germline V lookup: CDR1 SGHRS, CDR2 YFSETQ. The CDR3 protein is CASSLAPGMGNQPQHF.